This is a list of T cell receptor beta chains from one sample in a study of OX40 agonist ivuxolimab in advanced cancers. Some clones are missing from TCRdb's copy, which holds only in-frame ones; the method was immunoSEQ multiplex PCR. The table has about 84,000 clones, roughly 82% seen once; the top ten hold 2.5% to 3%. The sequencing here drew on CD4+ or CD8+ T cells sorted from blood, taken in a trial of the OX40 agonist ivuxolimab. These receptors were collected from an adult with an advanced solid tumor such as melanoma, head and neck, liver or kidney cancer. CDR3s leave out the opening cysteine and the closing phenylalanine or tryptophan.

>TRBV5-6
ASSLGAGSGYT
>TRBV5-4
ASSSDITGAHEKLF
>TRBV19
ASSMGGYAEAF
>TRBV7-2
ASSLGGGSSLQY
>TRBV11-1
ASSRLLDRSYEQY
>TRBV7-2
ASSLRGGGDQPQH
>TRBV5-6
ASSRLTSTDTQY
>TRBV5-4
ASGQGGGTDTQY
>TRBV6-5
ASSNQQGGTEAF
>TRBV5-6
ASSLGRRNTEAF
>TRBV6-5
ASSRTADYGYT
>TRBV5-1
ASTLQAGTDTQY
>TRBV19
ASKQGTDTQY
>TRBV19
ASSPTGKDQPQH
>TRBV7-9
ASSFSPDQPQH
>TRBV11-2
ASSLVSGQGRETQY
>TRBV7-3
ASSFLTAGANVLT
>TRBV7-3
ASSLATGGDTGELF
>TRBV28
ASSGAGNQPQH
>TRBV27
ASRGQYLETQY
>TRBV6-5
ASSYSKYPVNYGYT
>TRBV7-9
ASSLAVGTAKETQY
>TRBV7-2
ASSGRGTSFNEQF
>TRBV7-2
ASSPHLQGTYGYT
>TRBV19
ASSSRDIGNSPLH
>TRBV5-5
ASSLDRGGYNEQF
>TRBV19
ASSIDYRDEEKLF
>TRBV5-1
ASSLAGNYGYT
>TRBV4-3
ASSQERVNANTGELF